A single sample gave rise to the 17 T cell receptor beta chains below, sequenced in a study of CD8+ T cells in alopecia areata. Extracted RNA was reverse transcribed into cDNA, the sequencing template. TCRdb keeps only in-frame clones here, not all; method: immunoSEQ multiplex PCR. The sample has 150,000 to 200,000 clones, roughly 50% seen once; the top ten hold 5.5%. Stated treatment: oral pan-JAK inhibitor, 5-10 mg twice daily. Sample: CD4+ T cells sorted from blood, taken at week 24, from a patient treated with tofacitinib. Source of these receptors: a human donor with alopecia areata.

This sequence joins TRBV11-2 and TRBJ1-5; no reliable D call. The germline V gene has CDR1 SGHAT and CDR2 FQNNGV. The CDR3 extends over 14 amino acids. Trimming stripped 5 bases from V and 4 bases from J, with 12 bases between. The DNA of the CDR3 is TGTGCCAGCAGCCACGACGGATCTAATCAGCCCCAGCATTTT. It codes for CASSHDGSNQPQHF.

The CDR3 loop reads CASSSGARDTQYF. The CDR3, as DNA: TGTGCCAGCAGTTCCGGGGCCAGGGATACGCAGTATTTT. The chain joins TRBV11-2 to TRBJ2-3, with D perhaps given as TRBD1 or TRBD2 (5 bases each). Germline V gene lookup returns CDR1 SGHAT and CDR2 FQNNGV. CDR3 length equals 13 residues. Trimming stripped 6 bases from V and 6 bases from J, with 13 bases between. The variable domain in full, completed from reference TRBV11-2 and TRBJ2-3, reads EAGVAQSPRYKIIEKRQSVAFWCNPISGHATLYWYQQILGQGPKLLIQFQNNGVVDDSQLPKDRFSAERLKGVDSTLKIQPAKLEDSAVYLCASSSGARDTQYFGPGTRLTVL.

The chain combines TRBV15 with TRBJ2-7; 11 nucleotides align to TRBD2. The CDR3 contains 14 residues. Germline lookup yields CDR1 LNHNV and CDR2 YYDKDF (reference sequence). V lost 2 bases to trimming and J lost 3 bases; unmatched junction nucleotides: 0. DNA for the CDR3: TGTGCCACCAGCAGACTAGCGGGGGGCTACGAGCAGTACTTC. Amino acids: CATSRLAGGYEQYF.

This clone has more than one count but fewer than ten. V is TRBV7-2 and J is TRBJ2-7, with D uncertain. The V and J ends lost 5 bases and 5 bases respectively, with 13 bases between them. The CDR3 is 13 amino acids. The V gene's germline CDR1 is SGHTA and CDR2 FQGNSA. The CDR3 region has the DNA TGTGCCAGCAGCCTCCAACCTCTAAACGAGCAGTACTTC. It specifies CASSLQPLNEQYF.

The chain combines TRBV9 with TRBJ1-2; D is uncertain. Per the germline V gene, CDR1 is SGDLS and CDR2 is YYNGEE. V dropped 1 base and J dropped 3 bases, with 10 bases sitting between them. The CDR3 has 14 residues. This CDR3 is CASSVLTGDYGYTF. In nucleotides, the CDR3 is TGTGCCAGCAGCGTATTGACCGGGGACTATGGCTACACCTTC. Drawing the rest from reference TRBV9 and TRBJ1-2, the complete variable domain is DSGVTQTPKHLITATGQRVTLRCSPRSGDLSVYWYQQSLDQGLQFLIQYYNGEERAKGNILERFSAQQFPDLHSELNLSSLELGDSALYFCASSVLTGDYGYTFGSGTRLTVV.

V and J are TRBV30 and TRBJ1-2; D not resolved. This CDR3 is built from 13 residues. The ends were cut back, 0 bases at V and 6 bases at J, with 11 bases in the middle. Germline CDR1 GTSNPN, CDR2 SVGIG (reference sequence). DNA for the CDR3: TGTGCCTGGAGTGTAATCGAGGAGGATGGCTACACCTTC. Amino acid sequence: CAWSVIEEDGYTF. The variable domain in full, completed from reference TRBV30 and TRBJ1-2, reads SQTIHQWPATLVQPVGSPLSLECTVEGTSNPNLYWYRQAAGRGLQLLFYSVGIGQISSEVPQNLSASRPQDRQFILSSKKLLLSDSGFYLCAWSVIEEDGYTFGSGTRLTVV.

The V and J genes are TRBV27 and TRBJ2-7; TRBD2 matches 12 bases. Germline CDR1 reads MNHEY; CDR2 reads SMNVEV (reference sequence). CDR3 length: 14 amino acids. V lost 6 bases and J lost 9; bases outside the gene matches: 9. CDR3 nucleotides: TGTGCCAGCAGCCTGACTAGCGGGAGACTCGGGCAGTACTTC. This sequence encodes CASSLTSGRLGQYF.

The sample holds a few counts of this clone. The chain carries TRBV29-1 and TRBJ2-5, with a possible D match to TRBD1 (5 bases). V was pared by 4 bases and J by 0 bases, with 18 bases between. The CDR3 spans 16 residues. Germline CDR1 reads SQVTM; CDR2 reads ANQGSEA. The CDR3 protein is CSVGTPHKGYQETQYF. The CDR3 region has the DNA TGCAGCGTTGGGACCCCCCACAAGGGGTACCAAGAGACCCAGTACTTC. The full variable domain, its missing parts supplied by reference TRBV29-1 and TRBJ2-5, is SAVISQKPSRDICQRGTSLTIQCQVDSQVTMMFWYRQQPGQSLTLIATANQGSEATYESGFVIDKFPISRPNLTFSTLTVSNMSPEDSSIYLCSVGTPHKGYQETQYFGPGTRLLVL.

DNA of the CDR3: TGTGCCAGCAGCTTTGGACAGAACACAGATACGCAGTATTTT. Translated: CASSFGQNTDTQYF. The chain has TRBV7-9 and TRBJ2-3; tentative D call: TRBD1 (6 bases). Trimming cost V 3 bases and J 2 bases, with 9 bases left between them. Germline lookup yields CDR1 SEHNR and CDR2 FQNEAQ (reference sequence). The CDR3 length is 14 residues.

The chain couples TRBV6-5 to TRBJ1-1, with 9 bases identical to TRBD1. CDR1 and CDR2 (germline): MNHEY, SVGAGI. The ends lost 5 bases at V and 8 bases at J; junction bases unmatched: 6. CDR3 size: 13 residues. The CDR3 region has the DNA TGTGCCAGCAGTGCCGGACAGGGGCTGGAAGCTTTCTTT. It is translated as CASSAGQGLEAFF.

The chain carries TRBV5-1 and TRBJ2-3, with D perhaps assigned TRBD1 or TRBD2 (5 bases each). This CDR3 is built from 15 residues. CDR1 and CDR2 from the germline V gene are SGHRS and YFSETQ. V gave up 1 base and J gave up 3 bases, with 12 bases separating them. As DNA, the CDR3 is TGCGCCAGCAGCTTGCCGTCCGGGGCAACAGATACGCAGTATTTT. Translating it yields CASSLPSGATDTQYF. Full variable domain (missing parts from reference TRBV5-1 and TRBJ2-3): KAGVTQTPRYLIKTRGQQVTLSCSPISGHRSVSWYQQTPGQGLQFLFEYFSETQRNKGNFPGRFSGRQFSNSRSEMNVSTLELGDSALYLCASSLPSGATDTQYFGPGTRLTVL.

Here the CDR3 DNA reads TGTGCCATCAGCGGGACAGGGAACACTGAAGCTTTCTTT. Its protein is CAISGTGNTEAFF. This sequence joins TRBV10-3 and TRBJ1-1; 8 positions agree with TRBD1. Trimming took 6 bases from V and 1 from J; bases not matched to a gene: 1. The germline gives CDR1 ENHRY, CDR2 SYGVKD. The CDR3 is 13 amino acids.

This clone turned up a few times. The chain couples TRBV5-4 to TRBJ2-7; D may be TRBD1 (5 bases). Trimming shortened V by 3 bases and J by 6 bases, and 16 bases separated the two germline ends. In germline, CDR1 is SGHNT, CDR2 YYREEE (reference sequence). The CDR3 covers 14 residues. This chain's CDR3 is CASSSFDRFREQYF. The DNA of the CDR3 is TGTGCCAGCAGCTCGTTTGACAGATTCCGCGAGCAGTACTTC.

This clone has more than one count but fewer than ten. V gene TRBV5-6 combines with J gene TRBJ2-7; 9 positions agree with TRBD1. The ends lost 4 bases at V and 4 bases at J; junction bases unmatched: 9. The CDR3 runs 15 residues. CDR1 and CDR2 (germline): SGHDT, YYEEEE. In DNA form, the CDR3 reads TGTGCCAGCAGCATGTTTGGACAGGGGATTTACGAGCAGTACTTC. Protein product: CASSMFGQGIYEQYF.

This clone appeared a single time. The V gene is TRBV5-1, the J gene TRBJ2-7, with D perhaps TRBD1 (5 bases). V lost 2 bases and J 2 bases, leaving 8 bases between the germline ends. This CDR3 contains 13 residues. Germline CDR1 and CDR2: SGHRS and YFSETQ. CDR3 bases: TGCGCCAGCAGCTTAGACAGTCCCTACGAGCAGTACTTC. Its translation is CASSLDSPYEQYF. The full variable domain, rest sourced from reference TRBV5-1 and TRBJ2-7, is KAGVTQTPRYLIKTRGQQVTLSCSPISGHRSVSWYQQTPGQGLQFLFEYFSETQRNKGNFPGRFSGRQFSNSRSEMNVSTLELGDSALYLCASSLDSPYEQYFGPGTRLTVT.

The rearrangement links TRBV11-2 to TRBJ1-1; D is ambiguous. Germline V gene lookup returns CDR1 SGHAT and CDR2 FQNNGV. Trimming stripped 5 bases from V and 7 bases from J, with 8 bases between. The CDR3 has 11 residues. As DNA, the CDR3 is TGTGCCAGCAGCCTTGCCCGTGAAGCTTTCTTT. It yields the protein CASSLAREAFF.

This clone was detected a few times. The chain links TRBV10-3 to TRBJ1-2; no clear D. The V end lost 5 bases, the J end lost 3 bases, and 10 bases lay between the germline ends. Germline-derived CDR1 and CDR2 are ENHRY and SYGVKD. The CDR3 totals 13 residues. The CDR3 region has the DNA TGTGCCATCAGTTTCGGCAGCGACTATGGCTACACCTTC. Translating gives CAISFGSDYGYTF.